This T cell receptor beta chain was recovered during a study of blood T cell repertoires in COVID-19. For the study at large: The United States, Italy and Spain provided the acute and convalescent COVID-19 samples. T cells, B-cell-depleted T cells, or PBMCs provided the cDNA or gDNA that served as material.

Authors' analysis steps: Reference gene primer amplification gave nucleated cell count estimates. This table comes from immunoSEQ multiplex PCR, and its TCRdb copy is limited to in-frame clones, with some not included. Clone size and V and J calls were adopted from that table, with D and trimming inferred from the DNA. Of some 350,000 clones detected, about 88% appear once; the ten largest clones hold approximately 7.4%. The germline gives CDR1 SGHRS, CDR2 YFSETQ. The V gene lost 6 bases and the J gene lost 1 base, with 25 bases spanning the gap. The CDR3 is made up of 18 amino acids. This chain uses TRBV5-1 with TRBJ1-1; D remains unclear. Sequenced: peripheral blood. The TCR was taken from a woman in her 70s with COVID-19, enrolled during active disease. The DNA of the CDR3 is TGCGCCAGCAACTCACAACCCGGAGAGGGCCCCTCGAACACTGAAGCTTTCTTT. It codes for CASNSQPGEGPSNTEAFF.